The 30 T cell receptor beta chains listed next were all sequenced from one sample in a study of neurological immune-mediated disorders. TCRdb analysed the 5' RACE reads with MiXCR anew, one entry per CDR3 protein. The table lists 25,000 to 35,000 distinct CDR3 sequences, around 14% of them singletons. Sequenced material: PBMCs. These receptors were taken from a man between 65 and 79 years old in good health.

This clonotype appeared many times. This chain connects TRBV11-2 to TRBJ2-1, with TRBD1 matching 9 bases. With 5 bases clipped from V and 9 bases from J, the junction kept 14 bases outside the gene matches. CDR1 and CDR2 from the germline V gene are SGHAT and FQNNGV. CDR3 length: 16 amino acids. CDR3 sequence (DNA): TGTGCCAGCAGCGCCTTGGGGGGACAGGGTATCAGTGAGCAGTTCTTC. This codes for CASSALGGQGISEQFF.

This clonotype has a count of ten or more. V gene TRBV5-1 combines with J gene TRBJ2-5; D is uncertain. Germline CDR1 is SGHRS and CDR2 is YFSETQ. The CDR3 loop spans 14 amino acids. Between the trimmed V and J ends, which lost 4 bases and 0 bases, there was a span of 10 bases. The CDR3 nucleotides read TGCGCCAGCAGCCCAACCCCGTACCAAGAGACCCAGTACTTC. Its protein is CASSPTPYQETQYF.

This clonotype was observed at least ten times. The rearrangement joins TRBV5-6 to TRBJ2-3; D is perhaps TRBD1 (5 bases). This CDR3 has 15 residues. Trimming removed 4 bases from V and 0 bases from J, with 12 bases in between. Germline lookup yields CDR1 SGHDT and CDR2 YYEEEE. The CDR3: CASSPLGLSTDTQYF. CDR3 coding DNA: TGTGCCAGCAGCCCCTTGGGGCTAAGCACAGATACGCAGTATTTT.

Here the CDR3 DNA reads TGTGCCAGCAGCCAAGGGACTAGCGGGAGTAGCTCCTACAATGAGCAGTTCTTC. Its protein is CASSQGTSGSSSYNEQFF. The genes are TRBV4-2 and TRBJ2-1, with 13 bases that match TRBD2. This CDR3 is built from 18 residues. Trimming cost V 1 base and J 0 bases; bases outside gene matches: 3. Per the germline V gene, CDR1 is LGHNA and CDR2 is YNFKEQ.

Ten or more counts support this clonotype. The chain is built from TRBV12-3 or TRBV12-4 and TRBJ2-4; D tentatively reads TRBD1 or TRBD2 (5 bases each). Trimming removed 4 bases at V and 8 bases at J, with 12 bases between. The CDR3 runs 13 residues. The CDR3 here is CASSWGRGDIQYF. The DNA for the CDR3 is TGTGCCAGCAGTTGGGGAAGGGGAGACATTCAGTACTTC.

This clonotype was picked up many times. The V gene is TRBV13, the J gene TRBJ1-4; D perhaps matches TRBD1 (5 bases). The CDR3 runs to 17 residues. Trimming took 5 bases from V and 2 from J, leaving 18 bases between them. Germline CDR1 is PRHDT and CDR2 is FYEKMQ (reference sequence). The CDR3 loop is CASSNSGPLRTNEKLFF. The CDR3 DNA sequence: TGTGCCAGCAGCAATTCGGGACCCTTGAGGACTAATGAAAAACTGTTTTTT.

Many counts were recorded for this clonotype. The CDR3 DNA reads TGCGCCAGCAGCTTCGGCAGAGCTCTCACAGATACGCAGTATTTT. Encoded protein: CASSFGRALTDTQYF. This chain uses TRBV5-1 with TRBJ2-3; no reliable D call. The CDR3 has 15 amino acids. V dropped 2 bases and J dropped 2 bases, with 12 bases sitting between them. CDR1 is SGHRS and CDR2 is YFSETQ in the germline V gene.

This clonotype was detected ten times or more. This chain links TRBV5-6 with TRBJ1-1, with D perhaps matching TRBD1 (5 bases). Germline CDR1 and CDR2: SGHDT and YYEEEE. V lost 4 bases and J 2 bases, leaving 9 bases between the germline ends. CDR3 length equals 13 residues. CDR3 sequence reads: CASSDSLNTEAFF. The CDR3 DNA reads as TGTGCCAGCAGCGACAGCTTAAACACTGAAGCTTTCTTT.

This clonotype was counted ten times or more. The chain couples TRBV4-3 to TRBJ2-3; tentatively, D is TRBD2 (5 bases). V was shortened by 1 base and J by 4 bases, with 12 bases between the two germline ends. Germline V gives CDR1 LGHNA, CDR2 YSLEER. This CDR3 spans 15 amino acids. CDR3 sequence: CASSQAGVSADTQYF. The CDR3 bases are TGCGCCAGCAGCCAAGCCGGGGTCAGTGCAGATACGCAGTATTTT.

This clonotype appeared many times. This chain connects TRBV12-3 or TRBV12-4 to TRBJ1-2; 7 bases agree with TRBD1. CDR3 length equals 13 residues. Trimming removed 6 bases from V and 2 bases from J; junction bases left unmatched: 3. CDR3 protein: CASRSQGNYGYTF. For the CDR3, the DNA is TGTGCCAGCAGATCACAGGGGAACTATGGCTACACCTTC.

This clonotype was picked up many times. The CDR3, as DNA: TGTGCCAGCAGCGGGGCAGGGCCTTGGGGTGGCTACACCTTC. This encodes CASSGAGPWGGYTF. V gene TRBV9 combines with J gene TRBJ1-2; D perhaps matches TRBD1 (5 bases). Trimming took 3 bases from V and 7 from J, leaving 16 bases between them. This CDR3 spans 14 amino acids. CDR1 and CDR2 (germline): SGDLS, YYNGEE.

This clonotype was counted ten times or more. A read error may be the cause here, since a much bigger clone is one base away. This CDR3 is CANSPGTDGYTF. CDR3 nucleotide sequence: TGTGCCAACAGTCCCGGGACGGATGGCTACACCTTC. The chain combines TRBV12-3 or TRBV12-4 with TRBJ1-2; a possible D gene is TRBD1 (5 bases). The CDR3 consists of 12 residues.

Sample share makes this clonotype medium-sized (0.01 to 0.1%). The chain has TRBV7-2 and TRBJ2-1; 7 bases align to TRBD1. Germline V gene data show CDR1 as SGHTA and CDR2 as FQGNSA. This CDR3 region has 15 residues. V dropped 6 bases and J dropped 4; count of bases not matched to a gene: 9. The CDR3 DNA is TGTGCCAGCAGACCTACCGGGACAGATTACAATGAGCAGTTCTTC. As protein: CASRPTGTDYNEQFF.

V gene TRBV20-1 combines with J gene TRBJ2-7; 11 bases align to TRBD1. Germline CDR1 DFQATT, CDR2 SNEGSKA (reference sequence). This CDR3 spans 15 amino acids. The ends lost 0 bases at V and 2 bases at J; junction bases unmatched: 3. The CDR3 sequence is CSAREGGQGAYEQYF. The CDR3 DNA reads TGCAGTGCTAGAGAAGGGGGACAGGGGGCCTACGAGCAGTACTTC.

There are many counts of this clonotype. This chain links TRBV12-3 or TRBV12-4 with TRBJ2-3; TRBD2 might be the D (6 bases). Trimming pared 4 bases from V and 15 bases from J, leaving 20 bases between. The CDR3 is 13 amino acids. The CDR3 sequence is CASSWGEQTHGYF. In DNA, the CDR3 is TGTGCCAGCAGTTGGGGGGAACAGACCCACGGTTATTTT.

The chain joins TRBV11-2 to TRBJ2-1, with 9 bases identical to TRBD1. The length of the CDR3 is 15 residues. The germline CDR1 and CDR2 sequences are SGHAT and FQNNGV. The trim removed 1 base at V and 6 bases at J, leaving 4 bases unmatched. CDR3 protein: CASSLGTGVSNEQFF. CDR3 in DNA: TGTGCCAGCAGCTTAGGGACAGGGGTTTCCAATGAGCAGTTCTTC.

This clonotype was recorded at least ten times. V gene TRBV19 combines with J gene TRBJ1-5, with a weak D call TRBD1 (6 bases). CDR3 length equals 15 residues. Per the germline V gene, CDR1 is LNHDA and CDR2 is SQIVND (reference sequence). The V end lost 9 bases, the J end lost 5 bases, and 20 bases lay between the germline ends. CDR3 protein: CASLDRGGGYQPQHF. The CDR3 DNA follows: TGTGCCAGCCTTGACCGGGGGGGCGGTTATCAGCCCCAGCATTTT.

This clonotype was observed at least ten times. Here the CDR3 reads CASSPSGLGTNEKLFF. CDR3 coding DNA: TGTGCCAGCAGCCCCTCAGGGTTGGGAACTAATGAAAAACTGTTTTTT. This sequence joins TRBV27 and TRBJ1-4; maybe TRBD1 (5 bases). Germline CDR1 and CDR2: MNHEY and SMNVEV (reference sequence). The CDR3 runs to 16 residues. Trimming stripped 6 bases from V and 1 base from J, with 15 bases between.

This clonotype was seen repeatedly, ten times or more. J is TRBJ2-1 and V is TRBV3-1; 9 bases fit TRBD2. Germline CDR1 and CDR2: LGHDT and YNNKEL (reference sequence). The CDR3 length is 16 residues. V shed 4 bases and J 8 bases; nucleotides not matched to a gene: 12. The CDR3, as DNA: TGTGCCAGCAGCCCCTGGACTAGCGCCTCGGGATATGAGCAGTTCTTC. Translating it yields CASSPWTSASGYEQFF.

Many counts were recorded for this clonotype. The CDR3 region is CASSLVLAKNIQYF. CDR3 nucleotide sequence: TGTGCCAGCAGCCTGGTGTTGGCCAAAAACATTCAGTACTTC. The genes are TRBV5-5 and TRBJ2-4; D unclear. Trimming removed 4 bases from V and 1 base from J, with 9 bases in between. CDR1 and CDR2 from the germline V gene are SGHKS and YYEKEE (reference sequence). The length of the CDR3 is 14 residues.

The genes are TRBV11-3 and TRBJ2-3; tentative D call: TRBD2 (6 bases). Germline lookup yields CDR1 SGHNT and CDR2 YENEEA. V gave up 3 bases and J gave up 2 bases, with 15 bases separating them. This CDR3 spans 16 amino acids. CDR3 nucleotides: TGTGCCAGCAGCTTTCCTGTGGGGGACTTCACAGATACGCAGTATTTT. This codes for CASSFPVGDFTDTQYF.

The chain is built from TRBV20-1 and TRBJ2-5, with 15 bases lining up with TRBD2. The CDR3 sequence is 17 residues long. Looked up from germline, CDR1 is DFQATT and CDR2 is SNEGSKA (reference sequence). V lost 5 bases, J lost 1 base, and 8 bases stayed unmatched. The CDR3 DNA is TGCAGTGCTTCCCCTCCGGGACTAGCGGGAGGCCAAGAGACCCAGTACTTC. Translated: CSASPPGLAGGQETQYF.

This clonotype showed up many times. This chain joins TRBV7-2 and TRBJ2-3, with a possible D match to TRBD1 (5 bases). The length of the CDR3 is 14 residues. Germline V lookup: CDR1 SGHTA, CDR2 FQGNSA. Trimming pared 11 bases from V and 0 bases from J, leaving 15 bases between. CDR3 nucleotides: TGTGCCTACGCGGAAAGACAGAGCACAGATACGCAGTATTTT. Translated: CAYAERQSTDTQYF. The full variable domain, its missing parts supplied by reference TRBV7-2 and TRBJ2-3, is GAGVSQSPSNKVTEKGKDVELRCDPISGHTALYWYRQSLGQGLEFLIYFQGNSAPDKSGLPSDRFSAERTGGSVSTLTIQRTQQEDSAVYLCAYAERQSTDTQYFGPGTRLTVL.

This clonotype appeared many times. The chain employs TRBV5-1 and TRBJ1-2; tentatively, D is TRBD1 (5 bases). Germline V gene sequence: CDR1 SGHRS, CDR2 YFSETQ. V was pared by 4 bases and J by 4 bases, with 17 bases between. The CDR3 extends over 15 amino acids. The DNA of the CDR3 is TGCGCCAGCAGCGGTGGCCCCGGGACTACCTATGGCTACACCTTC. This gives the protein CASSGGPGTTYGYTF.

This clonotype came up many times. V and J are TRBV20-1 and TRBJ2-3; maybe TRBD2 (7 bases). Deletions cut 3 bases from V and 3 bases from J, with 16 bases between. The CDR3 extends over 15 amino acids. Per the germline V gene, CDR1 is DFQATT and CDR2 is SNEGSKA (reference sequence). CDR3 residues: CSARRRRGGTDTQYF. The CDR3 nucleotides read TGCAGTGCTAGGAGAAGGAGGGGGGGGACAGATACGCAGTATTTT.

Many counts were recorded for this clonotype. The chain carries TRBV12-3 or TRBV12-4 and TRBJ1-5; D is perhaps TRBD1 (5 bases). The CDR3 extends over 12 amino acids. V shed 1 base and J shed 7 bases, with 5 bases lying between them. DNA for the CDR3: TGTGCCAGCAGTTTAGGGGGGCAGCCCCAGCATTTT. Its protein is CASSLGGQPQHF.

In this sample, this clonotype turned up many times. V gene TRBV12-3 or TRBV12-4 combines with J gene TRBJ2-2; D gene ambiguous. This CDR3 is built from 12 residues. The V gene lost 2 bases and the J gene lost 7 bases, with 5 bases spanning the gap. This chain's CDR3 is CASSLPHGELFF. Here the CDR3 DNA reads TGTGCCAGCAGTTTACCACACGGGGAGCTGTTTTTT.

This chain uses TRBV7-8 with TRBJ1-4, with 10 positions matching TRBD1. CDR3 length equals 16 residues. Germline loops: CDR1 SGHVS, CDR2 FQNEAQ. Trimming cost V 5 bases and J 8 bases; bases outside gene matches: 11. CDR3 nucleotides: TGTGCCAGCAGCCGCCCCCGACAGGGGGCAAAGGAAAAACTGTTTTTT. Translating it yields CASSRPRQGAKEKLFF.

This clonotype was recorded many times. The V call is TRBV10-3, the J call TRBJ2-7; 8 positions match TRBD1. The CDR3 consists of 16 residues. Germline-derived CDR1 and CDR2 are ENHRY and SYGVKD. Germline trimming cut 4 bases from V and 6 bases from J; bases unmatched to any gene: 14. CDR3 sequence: CAISATPEDRVGEQYF. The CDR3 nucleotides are TGTGCCATCAGTGCCACCCCAGAGGACAGGGTCGGCGAGCAGTACTTC.

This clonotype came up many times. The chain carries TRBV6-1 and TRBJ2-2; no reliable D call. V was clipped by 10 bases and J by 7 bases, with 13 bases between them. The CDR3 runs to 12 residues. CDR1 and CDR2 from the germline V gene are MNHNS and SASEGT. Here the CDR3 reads CATPGWIGELFF. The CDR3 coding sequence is TGTGCCACCCCTGGGTGGATCGGGGAGCTGTTTTTT.